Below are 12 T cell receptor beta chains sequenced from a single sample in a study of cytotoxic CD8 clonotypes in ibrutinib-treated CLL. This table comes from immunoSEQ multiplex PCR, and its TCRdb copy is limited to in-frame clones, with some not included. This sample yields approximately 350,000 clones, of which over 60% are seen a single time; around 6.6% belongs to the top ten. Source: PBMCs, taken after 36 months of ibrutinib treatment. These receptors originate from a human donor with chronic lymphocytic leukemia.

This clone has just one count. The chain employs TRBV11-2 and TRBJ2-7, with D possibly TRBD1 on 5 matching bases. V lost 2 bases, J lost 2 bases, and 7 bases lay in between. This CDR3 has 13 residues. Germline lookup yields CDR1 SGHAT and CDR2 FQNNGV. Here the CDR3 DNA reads TGTGCCAGCAGCTTACAGGGAACCTACGAGCAGTACTTC. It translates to CASSLQGTYEQYF.

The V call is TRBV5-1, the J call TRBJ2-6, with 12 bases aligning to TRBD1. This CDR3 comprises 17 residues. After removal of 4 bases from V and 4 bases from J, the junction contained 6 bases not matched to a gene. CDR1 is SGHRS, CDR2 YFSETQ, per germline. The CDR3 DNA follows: TGCGCCAGCAGCAGGGACAGGGGGCTTCCCGGGGCCAACGTCCTGACTTTC. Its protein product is CASSRDRGLPGANVLTF.

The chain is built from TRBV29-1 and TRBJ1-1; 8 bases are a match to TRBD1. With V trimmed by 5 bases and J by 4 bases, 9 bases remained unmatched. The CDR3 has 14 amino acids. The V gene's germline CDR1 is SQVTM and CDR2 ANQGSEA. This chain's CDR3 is CSVPASGTGTEAFF. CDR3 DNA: TGCAGCGTTCCTGCGAGCGGGACAGGCACTGAAGCTTTCTTT. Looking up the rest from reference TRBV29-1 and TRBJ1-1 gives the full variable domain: SAVISQKPSRDICQRGTSLTIQCQVDSQVTMMFWYRQQPGQSLTLIATANQGSEATYESGFVIDKFPISRPNLTFSTLTVSNMSPEDSSIYLCSVPASGTGTEAFFGQGTRLTVV.

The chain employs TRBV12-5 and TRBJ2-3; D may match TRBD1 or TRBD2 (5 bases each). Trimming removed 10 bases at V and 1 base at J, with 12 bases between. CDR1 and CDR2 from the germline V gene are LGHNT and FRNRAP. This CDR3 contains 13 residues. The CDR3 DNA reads TGTGCTACCTGTGTGGGGGGCACAGATACGCAGTATTTT. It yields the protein CATCVGGTDTQYF.

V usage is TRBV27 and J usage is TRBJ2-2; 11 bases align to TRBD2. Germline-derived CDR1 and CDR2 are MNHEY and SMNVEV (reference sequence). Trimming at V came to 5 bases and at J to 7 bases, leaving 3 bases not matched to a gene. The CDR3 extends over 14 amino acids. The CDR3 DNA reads TGTGCCAGCAGTCCCGGGACTAGCGGCGGGGAGCTGTTTTTT. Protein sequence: CASSPGTSGGELFF.

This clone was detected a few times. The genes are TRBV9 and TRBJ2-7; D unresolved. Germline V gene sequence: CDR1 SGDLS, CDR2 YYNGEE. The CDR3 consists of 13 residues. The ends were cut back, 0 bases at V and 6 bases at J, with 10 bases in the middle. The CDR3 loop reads CASSVGTSSEQYF. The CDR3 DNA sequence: TGTGCCAGCAGCGTAGGGACCTCTAGCGAGCAGTACTTC.

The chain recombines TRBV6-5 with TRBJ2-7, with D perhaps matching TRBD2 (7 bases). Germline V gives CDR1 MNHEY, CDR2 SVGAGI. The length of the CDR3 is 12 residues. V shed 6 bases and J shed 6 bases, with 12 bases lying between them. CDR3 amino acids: CASREGEGEQYF. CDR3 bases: TGTGCCAGCAGAGAGGGGGAGGGCGAGCAGTACTTC.

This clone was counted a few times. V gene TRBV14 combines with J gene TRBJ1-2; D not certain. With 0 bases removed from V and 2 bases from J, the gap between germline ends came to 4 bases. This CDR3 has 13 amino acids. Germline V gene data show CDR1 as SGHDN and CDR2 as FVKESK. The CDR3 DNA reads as TGTGCCAGCAGCCAAGACAGGAACTATGGCTACACCTTC. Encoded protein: CASSQDRNYGYTF.

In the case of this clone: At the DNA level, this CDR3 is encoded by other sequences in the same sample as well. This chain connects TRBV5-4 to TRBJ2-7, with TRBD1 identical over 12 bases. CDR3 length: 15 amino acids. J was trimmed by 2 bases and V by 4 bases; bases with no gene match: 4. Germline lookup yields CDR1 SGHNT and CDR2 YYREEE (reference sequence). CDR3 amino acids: CASSLGTGGPYEQYF. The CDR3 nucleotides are TGTGCCAGCAGCCTAGGGACAGGGGGCCCCTACGAGCAGTACTTC. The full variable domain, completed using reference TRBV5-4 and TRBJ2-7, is ETGVTQSPTHLIKTRGQQVTLRCSSQSGHNTVSWYQQALGQGPQFIFQYYREEENGRGNFPPRFSGLQFPNYSSELNVNALELDDSALYLCASSLGTGGPYEQYFGPGTRLTVT.

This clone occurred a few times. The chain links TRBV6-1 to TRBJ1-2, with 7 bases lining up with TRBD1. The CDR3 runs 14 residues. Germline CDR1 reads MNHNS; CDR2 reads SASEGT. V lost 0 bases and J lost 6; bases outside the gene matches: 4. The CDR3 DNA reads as TGTGCCAGCAGTGAAGCAGGGGACAGCCATGGCTACACCTTC. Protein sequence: CASSEAGDSHGYTF.

CDR3 nucleotide sequence: TGCAGCGTTGACCGCGGGGCGAAGACCCAGTACTTC. The encoded protein is CSVDRGAKTQYF. The gene calls are TRBV29-1 and TRBJ2-5, with TRBD2 as a possible D gene (6 bases). The CDR3 totals 12 residues. CDR1 is SQVTM, CDR2 ANQGSEA, per germline. V shed 3 bases and J shed 6 bases, with 11 bases lying between them.

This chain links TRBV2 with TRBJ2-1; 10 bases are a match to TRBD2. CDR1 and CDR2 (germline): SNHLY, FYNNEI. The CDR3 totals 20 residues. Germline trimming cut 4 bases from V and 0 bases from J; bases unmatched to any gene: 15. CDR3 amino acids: CASSARTSGLSPSSYNEQFF. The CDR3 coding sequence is TGTGCCAGCAGTGCTAGGACTAGCGGACTTAGCCCTAGCTCCTACAATGAGCAGTTCTTC.